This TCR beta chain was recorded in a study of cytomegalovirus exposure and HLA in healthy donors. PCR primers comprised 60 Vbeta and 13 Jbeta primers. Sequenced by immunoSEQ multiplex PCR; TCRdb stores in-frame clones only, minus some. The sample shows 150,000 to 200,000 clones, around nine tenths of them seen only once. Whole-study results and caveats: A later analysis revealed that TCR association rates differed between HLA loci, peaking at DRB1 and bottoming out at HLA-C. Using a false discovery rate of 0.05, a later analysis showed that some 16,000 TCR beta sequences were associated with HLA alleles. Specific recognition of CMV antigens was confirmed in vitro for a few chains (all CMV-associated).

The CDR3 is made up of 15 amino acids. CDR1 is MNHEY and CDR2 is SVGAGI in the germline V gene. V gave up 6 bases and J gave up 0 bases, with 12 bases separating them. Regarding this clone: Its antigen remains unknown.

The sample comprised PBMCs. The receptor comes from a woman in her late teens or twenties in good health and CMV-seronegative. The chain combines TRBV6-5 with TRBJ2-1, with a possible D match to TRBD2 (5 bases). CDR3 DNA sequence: TGTGCCAGCAGACGGGGATTTTACTCCTACAATGAGCAGTTCTTC. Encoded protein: CASRRGFYSYNEQFF.